The 26 T cell receptor beta chains listed next were all sequenced from one sample in a study. TCRdb re-derived calls from the 5' RACE reads in MiXCR, one entry per CDR3 protein. The sample has 10,000 to 15,000 distinct CDR3 sequences, 20% to 30% seen once; the top ten hold less than 4%. The specimen sequenced was naive CD4+ T cells sorted from blood. Regarding subset: naive CD4+ T cells, CD4+CD45RA+CD25-. The receptors here all came from a female donor with breast cancer.

Many counts were recorded for this clonotype. The rearrangement joins TRBV12-3 or TRBV12-4 to TRBJ2-1; 7 bases are a match to TRBD2. The CDR3 spans 15 residues. V shed 5 bases and J 4 bases; nucleotides not matched to a gene: 8. The CDR3, as DNA: TGTGCCAGCAGTACTCGGACTAGGTTATACAATGAGCAGTTCTTC. This sequence encodes CASSTRTRLYNEQFF.

This clonotype was recorded at least ten times. This chain uses TRBV5-1 with TRBJ2-7, with 14 bases identical to TRBD2. The CDR3 length is 15 residues. Germline CDR1 and CDR2: SGHRS and YFSETQ. V was clipped by 4 bases and J by 2 bases; unmatched bases: 2. CDR3 loop: CASSRGLAGAYEQYF. The CDR3 DNA follows: TGCGCCAGCAGCCGGGGACTAGCGGGGGCCTACGAGCAGTACTTC.

There are a few counts of this clonotype. It may be a read error: a sequence one base away is much more abundant. The chain carries TRBV20-1 and TRBJ2-5, with 9 nucleotides matching TRBD1. Losses at the gene ends were 6 bases for V and 1 base for J; bases not matched to a gene: 3. The CDR3 covers 13 residues. From germline, CDR1 is DFQATT and CDR2 SNEGSKA (reference sequence). The CDR3 protein is CSAHRGRQETQYF. The CDR3 DNA is TGCAGTGCCCACAGGGGGCGCCAAGAGACCCAGTACTTC.

Notes on this clonotype: The junction departs from germline at one end; a sequencing error may be responsible. The chain couples TRBV25-1 to TRBJ1-1; no firm D call. Germline values: CDR1 MGHDK, CDR2 SYGVNS. The CDR3 is 13 residues long. CDR3 in amino acids: CASRAQGNTEAFF. The CDR3 DNA follows: TGTGCTAGCAGAGCCCAAGGGAACACTGAAGCTTTCTTT.

At least ten counts were recorded for this clonotype. The V and J genes are TRBV6-5 and TRBJ2-1; possible D gene TRBD2, 6 bases. The CDR3 has 16 residues. The V end was cut by 6 bases, the J end by 6 bases, with 21 bases between. Germline V gene data show CDR1 as MNHEY and CDR2 as SVGAGI. The chain's CDR3 is CASSPTTGTGSNEQFF. The CDR3 region has the DNA TGTGCCAGCAGCCCCACAACCGGGACTGGCTCCAATGAGCAGTTCTTC.

This sequence joins TRBV12-3 or TRBV12-4 and TRBJ2-1; 12 bases line up with TRBD2. There are 14 residues in the CDR3. Trimming removed 6 bases from V and 15 bases from J; junction bases left unmatched: 12. The CDR3 DNA reads as TGTGCCAGCAGGAGGACTAGCGGGAAGCAGGAACGGTTCTTC. This translates into CASRRTSGKQERFF.

The chain recombines TRBV7-2 with TRBJ1-1; 7 nucleotides match TRBD1. The CDR3 runs 16 residues. V trimming: 6 bases; J trimming: 1 base; junction bases outside the gene matches: 11. From germline, CDR1 is SGHTA and CDR2 FQGNSA. The CDR3 DNA is TGTGCCAGCAGGCCCCCCAGGGGGGGAGAGAACACTGAAGCTTTCTTT. Its protein product is CASRPPRGGENTEAFF.

Points on this clonotype: Given a much more abundant clone one base away, this may be a read error. The CDR3 here is CASSLAGIYEQYF. CDR3 bases: TGTGCCAGCAGCTTAGCAGGGATCTACGAGCAGTACTTC. The rearrangement links TRBV5-6 to TRBJ2-7; the D gene is possibly TRBD1 (5 bases). Trimming pared 2 bases from V and 3 bases from J, leaving 9 bases between. In germline, CDR1 is SGHDT, CDR2 YYEEEE. This CDR3 region has 13 residues.

Regarding this clonotype: A much larger clone differs from this one at a single base, so this may be a read error. CDR3 amino acids: CASREGGAEGYEQYF. In DNA form, the CDR3 reads TGTGCCAGCAGGGAGGGGGGAGCCGAGGGGTACGAGCAGTACTTC. The chain carries TRBV7-2 and TRBJ2-7; TRBD1 or TRBD2 may be the D gene (6 bases each). This CDR3 contains 15 residues. Germline V gene sequence: CDR1 SGHTA, CDR2 FQGNSA. With 6 bases removed from V and 4 bases from J, the gap between germline ends came to 19 bases.

This clonotype was seen only a few times. V usage is TRBV20-1 and J usage is TRBJ2-1; 7 nucleotides align to TRBD1. There are 15 residues in the CDR3. Germline V gene data show CDR1 as DFQATT and CDR2 as SNEGSKA (reference sequence). With V trimmed by 6 bases and J by 0 bases, 8 bases remained unmatched. The CDR3 region is CSAFVSGGSYNEQFF. CDR3 coding DNA: TGCAGTGCATTTGTTTCAGGGGGCTCCTACAATGAGCAGTTCTTC.

Comment on this clonotype: A read error is possible here, since a much larger clone lies one base away. V and J are TRBV20-1 and TRBJ2-4, with a possible D match to TRBD2 (6 bases). Germline loops: CDR1 DFQATT, CDR2 SNEGSKA (reference sequence). The CDR3 is made up of 16 amino acids. Here the CDR3 DNA reads TGCAGTGCTAGGACGGGAGAGGGAAAAGCCAAAAGCATTCAGTACTTC. It translates to CSARTGEGKAKSIQYF.

With respect to this clonotype: A junction boundary mismatches the germline segment, possibly from a read error. CDR3 sequence: CSAKEHHNGQFF. In nucleotides, the CDR3 is TGCAGTGCCAAGGAACATCACAATGGGCAGTTCTTC. V is TRBV20-1 and J is TRBJ2-1; no reliable D call. CDR3 length: 12 amino acids. CDR1 and CDR2 (germline): DFQATT, SNEGSKA (reference sequence).

This clonotype is labeled medium-sized. This chain joins TRBV6-1 and TRBJ2-7, with 7 bases that match TRBD1. The CDR3 runs to 13 residues. The germline gives CDR1 MNHNS, CDR2 SASEGT. The V segment lost 1 base and the J segment 13 bases; nucleotides outside the gene matches: 10. This chain's CDR3 is CASSEGRQGRRYF. The CDR3 bases are TGTGCCAGCAGTGAAGGCCGACAGGGAAGGCGATACTTC.

Within the sample, this clonotype is medium-sized. The gene calls are TRBV5-6 and TRBJ2-2; 7 nucleotides line up with TRBD2. Looked up from germline, CDR1 is SGHDT and CDR2 is YYEEEE. After removal of 0 bases from V and 1 base from J, the junction contained 9 bases not matched to a gene. The CDR3 loop spans 18 amino acids. Here the CDR3 DNA reads TGTGCCAGCAGCTTGGGCCCCGGCCAGCGGGAGAACACCGGGGAGCTGTTTTTT. The encoded protein is CASSLGPGQRENTGELFF.

This clonotype was recorded many times. The chain links TRBV7-2 to TRBJ2-1; 8 bases line up with TRBD2. Trimming removed 0 bases from V and 8 bases from J; junction bases left unmatched: 6. Germline V gives CDR1 SGHTA, CDR2 FQGNSA. The CDR3 runs to 15 residues. The CDR3 DNA reads as TGTGCCAGCAGCTTAGCGTGGGTGACTAGCGATGAGCAGTTCTTC. Its translation is CASSLAWVTSDEQFF. Filled out from reference TRBV7-2 and TRBJ2-1, the complete variable domain reads GAGVSQSPSNKVTEKGKDVELRCDPISGHTALYWYRQSLGQGLEFLIYFQGNSAPDKSGLPSDRFSAERTGGSVSTLTIQRTQQEDSAVYLCASSLAWVTSDEQFFGPGTRLTVL.

This clonotype is judged medium-sized. V usage is TRBV20-1 and J usage is TRBJ2-1, with 9 bases that match TRBD2. The CDR3 has 13 residues. Germline CDR1 reads DFQATT; CDR2 reads SNEGSKA (reference sequence). J was trimmed by 8 bases and V by 1 base; bases with no gene match: 3. The CDR3 loop is CSARGTSVYEQFF. In DNA form, the CDR3 reads TGCAGTGCTAGAGGGACTAGCGTGTATGAGCAGTTCTTC.

This clonotype showed up many times. The gene calls are TRBV28 and TRBJ1-4, with D possibly matching TRBD1 (5 bases). The CDR3 is made up of 15 amino acids. CDR1 MDHEN and CDR2 SYDVKM come from the germline V gene. Deletions cut 8 bases from V and 0 bases from J, with 13 bases between. The CDR3 bases are TGTGCCAGCGGGGCGGGGTCGGCAACTAATGAAAAACTGTTTTTT. Translation: CASGAGSATNEKLFF.

Regarding this clonotype: One end of the junction does not line up with germline, which may come from a read error. The chain combines TRBV11-2 with TRBJ2-2; D may be TRBD2 (6 bases). This CDR3 has 16 amino acids. Germline V gene sequence: CDR1 SGHAT, CDR2 FQNNGV. DNA for the CDR3: TGTGCCAGCAGCCCCCTAACTAGCCAGAACATCGGGGAGCTGTTTTTT. This gives the protein CASSPLTSQNIGELFF.

The chain uses TRBV6-5 and TRBJ2-3, with D perhaps matching TRBD1 (5 bases). The germline V gene has CDR1 MNHEY and CDR2 SVGAGI. V lost 2 bases to trimming and J lost 2 bases, with 17 bases between them. The CDR3 consists of 17 residues. As DNA, the CDR3 is TGTGCCAGCAGTTACGCGGCGCCCGGCAGGGACACAGATACGCAGTATTTT. Its translation is CASSYAAPGRDTDTQYF.

This clonotype has at least ten counts. V usage is TRBV6-5 and J usage is TRBJ2-7; TRBD1 might be the D (6 bases). The germline V and J ends were trimmed by 8 bases and 2 bases, with 19 bases remaining between them. Germline assignment: CDR1 MNHEY and CDR2 SVGAGI. CDR3 length: 15 amino acids. The DNA of the CDR3 is TGTGCCAGCGCGAGGGCGTACAGGGAACCCTACGAGCAGTACTTC. It yields the protein CASARAYREPYEQYF.

Judged by abundance, this clonotype is medium-sized. The chain uses TRBV7-6 and TRBJ2-1; D is perhaps TRBD1 (6 bases). The CDR3 is 18 residues long. V was pared by 2 bases and J by 8 bases, with 25 bases between. Germline V gene data show CDR1 as SGHVS and CDR2 as FNYEAQ. Here the CDR3 reads CASSLSQHRDAALDEQFF. The CDR3 DNA follows: TGTGCCAGCAGCTTATCCCAACACAGGGACGCTGCCTTGGATGAGCAGTTCTTC.

V is TRBV28 and J is TRBJ1-5; 10 positions match TRBD1. Germline V gene data show CDR1 as MDHEN and CDR2 as SYDVKM. J was trimmed by 6 bases and V by 8 bases; bases with no gene match: 7. The CDR3 loop spans 14 amino acids. The CDR3 nucleotides read TGTGCCAGCGAAGGACAGGGGGAAGTTCAGCCCCAGCATTTT. Translation gives CASEGQGEVQPQHF.

On this clonotype: A read error may be the cause here, since a much bigger clone is one base away. This sequence joins TRBV24-1 and TRBJ2-3; 12 nucleotides line up with TRBD2. The CDR3 sequence is 17 residues long. Germline CDR1 reads KGHDR; CDR2 reads SFDVKD. The V gene end was trimmed by 2 bases and the J gene end by 6 bases; junction bases not matched to a gene: 8. CDR3 DNA sequence: TGTGCCACCAGTGATTCTACGACTAGCGGGAGAGGTGATACGCAGTATTTT. Translation: CATSDSTTSGRGDTQYF.

This clonotype has just a few counts. V and J are TRBV6-5 and TRBJ1-5; D not certain. The length of the CDR3 is 13 residues. Germline V gene data show CDR1 as MNHEY and CDR2 as SVGAGI. Trimming stripped 6 bases from V and 5 bases from J, with 11 bases between. CDR3 loop: CASSMANHQPQHF. The CDR3 bases are TGTGCCAGCAGCATGGCCAACCATCAGCCCCAGCATTTT.

This clonotype occurred a few times. The chain couples TRBV19 to TRBJ2-1; D unclear. The CDR3 extends over 13 amino acids. The ends were cut back, 2 bases at V and 8 bases at J, with 10 bases in the middle. Germline CDR1 reads LNHDA; CDR2 reads SQIVND (reference sequence). CDR3: CASSIFPLDEQFF. CDR3 nucleotide sequence: TGTGCCAGTAGTATATTTCCTCTAGATGAGCAGTTCTTC.

Many counts were recorded for this clonotype. V and J are TRBV4-1 and TRBJ1-1; weak D call: TRBD1 (5 bases). Trimming took off 4 bases at V and 5 bases at J, with 14 bases between the two ends. CDR1 MGHRA and CDR2 YSYEKL come from the germline V gene. The CDR3 has 14 residues. In nucleotides, the CDR3 is TGCGCCAGCAGCCCAGGGATTCCTCGGACTGAAGCTTTCTTT. This encodes CASSPGIPRTEAFF.